These T cell receptor beta chains were read from a single sample in a study of beta chain features in type 1 diabetes. The data were produced by immunoSEQ multiplex PCR, yet TCRdb's version contains in-frame clones alone and is incomplete. The table records a few hundred thousand clones, around 16% of them present only once. Sample: naive CD4+ T cells from blood. These receptors all stem from a man in his thirties or forties with type 1 diabetes. The CDR3 runs from the conserved cysteine through the conserved F or W. A D gene is named only where the DNA matches it firmly. Clone size is not always given. Where it is, it says once, few, many or a class for expanded clones.

D gene	V gene	clone size	J gene	CDR3 DNA	CDR3 protein
.	TRBV30	.	TRBJ1-3	TGTGCCTGGACACAGGCCGCCTCTGGAAACACCATATATTTT	CAWTQAASGNTIYF
.	TRBV4-1	.	TRBJ2-3	TGCGCCAGCAGCCATGCCGCGGACACAGATACGCAGTATTTT	CASSHAADTDTQYF
TRBD1	TRBV29-1	few	TRBJ2-5	TGCAGCGTGAGGTGGACAGGCGCCGGTGGGACCCAGTACTTC	CSVRWTGAGGTQYF
.	TRBV7-2	few	TRBJ2-3	TGTGCCAGCAGCCGCCTAGAGGGCCGAGATACGCAGTATTTT	CASSRLEGRDTQYF
.	TRBV14	few	TRBJ1-2	TGTGCCAGCAGCCAAGACAGCTATGGCTACACCTTC	CASSQDSYGYTF
.	TRBV29-1	once	TRBJ1-1	TGCAGCGCCGGTAGGGTCATGAACACTGAAGCTTTCTTT	CSAGRVMNTEAFF
TRBD2	TRBV7-2	.	TRBJ2-3	TGTGCCAGCAGCTTACTAGCGGGAGCAGATACGCAGTATTTT	CASSLLAGADTQYF
.	TRBV29-1	.	TRBJ2-4	TGCAGCGTTGAGTACTTCCGAACACTTTGGGGAAACATTCAGTACTTC	CSVEYFRTLWGNIQYF
.	TRBV29-1	few	TRBJ2-2	TGCAGCGTTGAAGGGACAGCTTACACCGGGGAGCTGTTTTTT	CSVEGTAYTGELFF
TRBD1	TRBV7-8	.	TRBJ2-1	TGTGCCAGCAGCAAGGGACAGGGGAACAATGAGCAGTTCTTC	CASSKGQGNNEQFF
.	TRBV6-5	.	TRBJ1-1	TGTGCCAGCAGTAAACAGGGAAGTGAAGCTTTCTTT	CASSKQGSEAFF
TRBD2	TRBV4-1	.	TRBJ2-7	TGCGCCAGCAGCCCCCTAACGACTAGCGGCGTTACCTACGAGCAGTACTTC	CASSPLTTSGVTYEQYF
.	TRBV25-1	.	TRBJ2-1	TGTGCCAGCAGTGAACACGAGGGAAGAGCCTACAATGAGCAGTTCTTC	CASSEHEGRAYNEQFF
.	TRBV30	few	TRBJ2-1	TGTGCCTGGAGTCTGTGGGATGAGCAGTTCTTC	CAWSLWDEQFF
.	TRBV2	.	TRBJ2-6	TGCGCCAGCACCCCCCAAGCCGGGGCCAACGTCCTGACTTTC	CASTPQAGANVLTF
TRBD1	TRBV9	once	TRBJ2-4	TGTGCCAGCAGCGAGGGACAGGGGGCCAAAAACATTCAGTACTTC	CASSEGQGAKNIQYF
TRBD1	TRBV30	.	TRBJ2-6	TGTGCCTGGAGCCCGCGGAACAGGGGCCTCTCTGGGGCCAACGTCCTGACTTTC	CAWSPRNRGLSGANVLTF
TRBD2	TRBV5-4	few	TRBJ2-3	TGTGCCAGCAGCTGGGACTATCGCACAGATACGCAGTATTTT	CASSWDYRTDTQYF
.	TRBV30	few	TRBJ2-1	TGTGCCTGGAGCCAGTCCTCACCCTACAATGAGCAGTTCTTC	CAWSQSSPYNEQFF
TRBD2	TRBV5-1	.	TRBJ2-3	TGCGCCAGCAGCCCTAGCGGGGAAATCACAGATACGCAGTATTTT	CASSPSGEITDTQYF
.	TRBV7-9	few	TRBJ2-6	TGTGCCAGCATCGAAGACAGCTCTGGGGCCAACGTCCTGACTTTC	CASIEDSSGANVLTF
.	TRBV4-2	.	TRBJ1-5	TGTGCCAGCAGCCAAGATGGTACGGCAGATAGCAATCAGCCCCAGCATTTT	CASSQDGTADSNQPQHF
.	TRBV28	.	TRBJ2-3	TGTGCCTTGGGAGGCGACACAGATACGCAGTATTTT	CALGGDTDTQYF
TRBD2	TRBV28	.	TRBJ2-3	TGTGCCAGCAGTTTTACTAGCGCGGGCACAGATACGCAGTATTTT	CASSFTSAGTDTQYF
TRBD1	TRBV5-1	.	TRBJ2-5	TGCGCCAGCAGCCAGCCGGGACAGGGGACGGAGACCCAGTACTTC	CASSQPGQGTETQYF
TRBD1	TRBV15	few	TRBJ2-7	TGTGCCACCAGCAGAGATACGACAGGGATAGACGAGCAGTACTTC	CATSRDTTGIDEQYF
.	TRBV20-1	.	TRBJ2-3	TGCAGTGCTTACAGGGGGGGTACGCAGTATTTT	CSAYRGGTQYF
.	TRBV29-1	few	TRBJ2-3	TGCAGCGTTTCATCTAGCACAGATACGCAGTATTTT	CSVSSSTDTQYF
.	TRBV5-1	.	TRBJ2-5	TGCGCCAGCAGCTCGGGTCTGCGGACGTTCGCGGAGACCCAGTACTTC	CASSSGLRTFAETQYF
.	TRBV4-2	few	TRBJ2-5	TGTGCCAGCAGCCAAGCTGCAACCGACCAAGAGACCCAGTACTTC	CASSQAATDQETQYF
TRBD2	TRBV4-1	few	TRBJ2-5	TGCGCCAGCAGCCAAGATCTTGGGACTAGCGGGGAAGAGACCCAGTACTTC	CASSQDLGTSGEETQYF
.	TRBV30	.	TRBJ2-1	TGTGCCACAAAAAGAAAAACGGGAGCCGAGCAGTTCTTC	CATKRKTGAEQFF
.	TRBV29-1	few	TRBJ2-5	TGCAGCGTGGGCGGGCGGGACCCGATCCAAGAGACCCAGTACTTC	CSVGGRDPIQETQYF
TRBD1	TRBV27	.	TRBJ2-6	TGTGCCAGCAGTCCGCCGACAGGGCTAAGCTCTGGGGCCAACGTCCTGACTTTC	CASSPPTGLSSGANVLTF
TRBD2	TRBV7-3	.	TRBJ2-2	TGTGCCAGCAGCTTACGGGGGGGGATAAACACCGGGGAGCTGTTTTTT	CASSLRGGINTGELFF
.	TRBV18	.	TRBJ2-3	TGTGCCAGCTCACCGGGCAGCACAGATACGCAGTATTTT	CASSPGSTDTQYF
.	TRBV9	.	TRBJ1-3	TGTGCCAGCGGGCCAGGGGAAGGGAGGTCTGGAAACACCATATATTTT	CASGPGEGRSGNTIYF
.	TRBV29-1	.	TRBJ2-5	TGCAGCGTTGAAGAGGGTCAGGGGATGGGAACCCAGTACTTC	CSVEEGQGMGTQYF
TRBD2	TRBV4-2	.	TRBJ2-3	TGTGCCAGCAGAGCCGGGGTAGCGGGGCCCACAGATACGCAGTATTTT	CASRAGVAGPTDTQYF
TRBD2	TRBV30	.	TRBJ2-1	TGTGCCTGGGCCGGGACTAGCGGGAGTTATGAGCAGTTCTTC	CAWAGTSGSYEQFF
TRBD2	TRBV28	.	TRBJ2-5	TGTGCCAGCAGCCTGGGACTAGCGGCACAAGAGACCCAGTACTTC	CASSLGLAAQETQYF
.	TRBV7-8	.	TRBJ2-6	TGTGCCAGCAGCCTTAGGGGACCTCCCCGGGCCAACGTCCTGACTTTC	CASSLRGPPRANVLTF
.	TRBV7-2	.	TRBJ2-5	TGTGCCAGCAGCTTAGTGACCGGGGAGACCCAGTACTTC	CASSLVTGETQYF
.	TRBV14	.	TRBJ2-5	TGTGCCAGCAGCGCTCAGGAGACCCAGTACTTC	CASSAQETQYF
.	TRBV7-9	few	TRBJ2-1	TGTGCCAGCAGCCCCTCAGGCCGAGACGAGCAGTTCTTC	CASSPSGRDEQFF